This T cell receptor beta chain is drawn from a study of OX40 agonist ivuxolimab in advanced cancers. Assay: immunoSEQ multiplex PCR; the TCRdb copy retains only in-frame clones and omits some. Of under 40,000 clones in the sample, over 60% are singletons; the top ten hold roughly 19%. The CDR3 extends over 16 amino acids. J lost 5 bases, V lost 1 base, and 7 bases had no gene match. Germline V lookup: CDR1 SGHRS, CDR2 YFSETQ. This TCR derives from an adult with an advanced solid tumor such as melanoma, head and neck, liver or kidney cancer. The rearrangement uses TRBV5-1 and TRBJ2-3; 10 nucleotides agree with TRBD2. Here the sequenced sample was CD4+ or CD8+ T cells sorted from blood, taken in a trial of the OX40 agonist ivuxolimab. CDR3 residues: CASSLRSVAGGDTQYF. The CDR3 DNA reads TGCGCCAGCAGCTTGAGAAGTGTAGCGGGGGGAGATACGCAGTATTTT.